This TCR beta chain was found in a study of T cell changes during pregnancy in multiple sclerosis. Assay used: immunoSEQ multiplex PCR; TCRdb lists only in-frame clones, some missing. Of 85,000 to 100,000 clones listed, under 95% are singletons. Germline values: CDR1 SGHAT, CDR2 FQNNGV. The CDR3 has 15 amino acids. Losses at the gene ends were 4 bases for V and 2 bases for J; bases not matched to a gene: 4. This receptor was obtained from a female donor with multiple sclerosis, enrolled in a pregnancy study. J is TRBJ2-7 and V is TRBV11-2; 11 bases align to TRBD2. The sample was peripheral blood, taken after pregnancy. This CDR3 reads CASSSIAGGPYEQYF. The CDR3 region has the DNA TGTGCCAGCAGCTCTATAGCGGGAGGGCCCTACGAGCAGTACTTC.